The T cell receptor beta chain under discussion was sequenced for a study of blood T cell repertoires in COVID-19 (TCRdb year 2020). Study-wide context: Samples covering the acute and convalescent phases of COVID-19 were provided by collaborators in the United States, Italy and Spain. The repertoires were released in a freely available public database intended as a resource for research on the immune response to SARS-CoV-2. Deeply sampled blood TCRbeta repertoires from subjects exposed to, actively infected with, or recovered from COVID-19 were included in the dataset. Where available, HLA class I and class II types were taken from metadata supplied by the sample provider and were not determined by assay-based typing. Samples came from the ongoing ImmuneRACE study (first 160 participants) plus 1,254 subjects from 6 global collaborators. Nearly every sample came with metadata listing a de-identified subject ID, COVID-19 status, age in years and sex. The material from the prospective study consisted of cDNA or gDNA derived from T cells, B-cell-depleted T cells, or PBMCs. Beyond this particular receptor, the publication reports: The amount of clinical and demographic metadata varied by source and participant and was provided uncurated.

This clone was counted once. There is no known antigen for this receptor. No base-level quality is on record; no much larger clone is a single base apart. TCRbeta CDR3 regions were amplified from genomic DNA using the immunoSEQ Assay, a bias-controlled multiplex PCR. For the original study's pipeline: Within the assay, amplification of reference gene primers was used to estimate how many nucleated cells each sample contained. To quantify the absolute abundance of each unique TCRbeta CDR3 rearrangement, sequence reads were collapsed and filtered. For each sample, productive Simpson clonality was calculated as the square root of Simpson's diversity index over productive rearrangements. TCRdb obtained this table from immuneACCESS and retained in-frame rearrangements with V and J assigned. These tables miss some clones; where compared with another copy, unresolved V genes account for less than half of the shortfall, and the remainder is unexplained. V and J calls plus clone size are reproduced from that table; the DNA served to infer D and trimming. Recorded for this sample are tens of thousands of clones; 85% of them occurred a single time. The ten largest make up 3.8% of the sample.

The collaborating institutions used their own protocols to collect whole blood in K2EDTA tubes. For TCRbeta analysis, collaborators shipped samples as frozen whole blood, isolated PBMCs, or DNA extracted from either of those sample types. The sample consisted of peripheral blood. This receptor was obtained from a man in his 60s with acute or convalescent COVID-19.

The nucleotide sequence is TGTGCCTGGAGTGTACGTCCGAGAGGGTGGGGGGCCAACGTCCTGACTTTC. Its product reads: CAWSVRPRGWGANVLTF. This chain joins TRBV30 to TRBJ2-6, with a tentative D gene TRBD2 over 5 matching bases. According to the germline V gene (reference sequence), CDR1 reads GTSNPN and CDR2 reads SVGIG. Trimming removed 0 bases from V and 4 bases from J, leaving 16 bases between the germline ends. Including the terminal cysteine and phenylalanine, the CDR3 comprises 17 residues. Just CDR3 DNA is preserved here, 51 bases in frame from base 1.